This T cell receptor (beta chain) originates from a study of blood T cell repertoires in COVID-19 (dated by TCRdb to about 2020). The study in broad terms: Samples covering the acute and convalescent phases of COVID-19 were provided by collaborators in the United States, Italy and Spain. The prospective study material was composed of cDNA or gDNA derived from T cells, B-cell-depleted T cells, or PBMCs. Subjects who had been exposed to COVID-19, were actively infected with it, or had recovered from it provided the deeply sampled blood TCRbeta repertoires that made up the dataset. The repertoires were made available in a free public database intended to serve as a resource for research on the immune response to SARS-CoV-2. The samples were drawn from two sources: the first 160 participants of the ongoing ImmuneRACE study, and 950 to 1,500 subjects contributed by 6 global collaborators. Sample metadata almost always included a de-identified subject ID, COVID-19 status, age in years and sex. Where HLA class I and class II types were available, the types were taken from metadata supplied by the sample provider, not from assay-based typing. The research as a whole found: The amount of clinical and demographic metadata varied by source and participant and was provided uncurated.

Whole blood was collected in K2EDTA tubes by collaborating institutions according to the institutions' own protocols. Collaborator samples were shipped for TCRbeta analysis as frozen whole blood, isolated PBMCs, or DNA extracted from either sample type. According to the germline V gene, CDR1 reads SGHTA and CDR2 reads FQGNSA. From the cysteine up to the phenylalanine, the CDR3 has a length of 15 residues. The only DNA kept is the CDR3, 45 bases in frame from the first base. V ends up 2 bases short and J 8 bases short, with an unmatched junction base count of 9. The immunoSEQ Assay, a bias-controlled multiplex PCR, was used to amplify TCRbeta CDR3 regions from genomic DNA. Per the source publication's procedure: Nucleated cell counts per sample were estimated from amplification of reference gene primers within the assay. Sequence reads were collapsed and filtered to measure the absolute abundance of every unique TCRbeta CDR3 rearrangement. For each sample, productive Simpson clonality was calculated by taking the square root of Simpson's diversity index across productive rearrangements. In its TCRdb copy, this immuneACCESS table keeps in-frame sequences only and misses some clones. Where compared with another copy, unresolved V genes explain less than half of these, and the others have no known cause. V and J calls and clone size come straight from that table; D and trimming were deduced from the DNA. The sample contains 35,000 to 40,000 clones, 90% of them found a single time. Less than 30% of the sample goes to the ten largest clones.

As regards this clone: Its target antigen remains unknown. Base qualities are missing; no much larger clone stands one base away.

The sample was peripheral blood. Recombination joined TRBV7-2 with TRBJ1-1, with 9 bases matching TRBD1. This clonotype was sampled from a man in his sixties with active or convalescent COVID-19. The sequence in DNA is TGTGCCAGCAGCTTACGGTGGGACAGGGTCTTAGAAGCTTTCTTT. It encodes CASSLRWDRVLEAFF.